Included here is one TCR beta chain sequence, with context. Germline values: CDR1 SGHVS, CDR2 FNYEAQ. V shed 5 bases, J shed 6 bases, and the junction held 9 bases outside the gene matches. This CDR3 has 15 amino acids. These data come from a study of cytomegalovirus exposure and HLA in healthy donors. Whole-study context: There were about 85 million unique TCRs (from HLA-typed donors) in an early data release.

The donors comprised healthy bone marrow donors. The PCR was carried out with 60 Vbeta primers and 13 Jbeta primers. This table comes from immunoSEQ multiplex PCR, and its TCRdb copy is limited to in-frame clones, with some not included. Here the sample spans about 130,000 clones, around four fifths being singletons. The sample consisted of PBMCs. The chain joins TRBV7-6 to TRBJ2-1; 8 bases are a match to TRBD2. The receptor comes from a boy between 10 and 17 years old in good health and CMV-seronegative. The CDR3 here is CASSRGASGRNEQFF. Written as DNA, the CDR3 is TGTGCCAGCAGCAGAGGGGCTAGCGGGCGCAATGAGCAGTTCTTC.